This record covers a single T cell receptor beta chain. The antigen remains unidentified. The germline CDR1 and CDR2 sequences are MDHEN and SYDVKM. This CDR3 is 16 amino acids long. Trimming cost V 4 bases and J 3 bases; bases outside gene matches: 9. TCRdb passed the reads through MiXCR, listing each CDR3 protein once. The sample contains about 830,000 distinct CDR3 sequences, approximately 32% of which appear only once. The record originates from a study of T cell repertoires in cytomegalovirus infection. General study results and limits: HLA-C-restricted, CMV-specific TCR beta clonotypes were dominant ex vivo.

The V gene is TRBV28, the J gene TRBJ1-1; 9 positions agree with TRBD1. The sequences come from cultured CD8+ T cells from PBMCs, collected from culture after CMV antigen stimulation. The sequence derives from a human donor in good health (CMV status not recorded). Some clones in this sample may be carry-over from other donors' samples. This CDR3 reads CASSSLTGGWDTEAFF. CDR3 sequence (DNA): TGTGCCAGCAGTTCCCTCACAGGGGGCTGGGACACTGAAGCTTTCTTT.